This entry lists 9 T cell receptor beta chains sequenced from one sample in a study of molecular identifiers for immune sequencing clone quantification. One entry per CDR3 protein results from TCRdb running MiXCR on the PCR reads. The sample lists about 630,000 distinct CDR3 sequences; 25% were seen once. Sample: naive CD8+ T cells from blood, with Jurkat cell RNA spiked in. Noted subset: FACS-sorted CD8+CD4-CCR7+CD45RA+ naive T cells. The receptors shown here come from a human donor in good health. Some libraries in this study had Jurkat cell RNA spiked in.

This clonotype was counted at least ten times. The rearrangement links TRBV4-3 to TRBJ2-7; the D gene is possibly TRBD1 (5 bases). The germline CDR1 and CDR2 sequences are LGHNA and YSLEER. This CDR3 region has 13 residues. V lost 0 bases and J 5 bases, leaving 8 bases between the germline ends. CDR3 in amino acids: CASSQDVGDEQYF. The CDR3 DNA reads as TGCGCCAGCAGCCAAGATGTAGGGGACGAGCAGTACTTC.

Regarding this clonotype: The junction departs from the called germline gene at one end, perhaps through a read error. The J gene is TRBJ2-5, the V gene TRBV6-5, with TRBD2 matching 8 bases. This CDR3 is built from 16 residues. Germline assignment: CDR1 MNHEY and CDR2 SVGAGI. DNA of the CDR3: TGTGCCAGCAGTTACTCGCCGGGGGGGAGTCGAGAGGCCCAGTACTTC. Amino acid sequence: CASSYSPGGSREAQYF.

This rearrangement joins TRBV27 to TRBJ2-7, with D tentatively TRBD1 or TRBD2 (5 bases each). V dropped 8 bases and J dropped 2 bases, with 16 bases sitting between them. CDR3 length: 14 residues. Germline CDR1 and CDR2: MNHEY and SMNVEV (reference sequence). Here the CDR3 DNA reads TGTGCCAGCGGCCTGAATGGGGGTGCCTACGAGCAGTACTTC. This gives the protein CASGLNGGAYEQYF.

This clonotype was found many times. V is TRBV6-5 and J is TRBJ2-3, with no clear D. With 2 bases removed from V and 0 bases from J, the gap between germline ends came to 9 bases. CDR1 and CDR2 from the germline V gene are MNHEY and SVGAGI. CDR3 length equals 15 residues. The CDR3 region is CASSYTVDSTDTQYF. CDR3 DNA sequence: TGTGCCAGCAGTTACACGGTGGATAGCACAGATACGCAGTATTTT.

This clonotype was counted many times. The rearrangement joins TRBV7-9 to TRBJ2-7; 10 bases agree with TRBD2. The CDR3 has 13 residues. Looked up from germline, CDR1 is SEHNR and CDR2 is FQNEAQ (reference sequence). The V gene end was trimmed by 5 bases and the J gene end by 9 bases; junction bases not matched to a gene: 7. CDR3 coding DNA: TGTGCCAGCAGCCCTAGCGGGAGTTTTGGGCAGTACTTC. Translating gives CASSPSGSFGQYF.

A word on this clonotype: Likely a read error: the CDR3 ends without its conserved phenylalanine or tryptophan. The genes are TRBV6-5 and TRBJ1-1; a weak D match, TRBD1 (5 bases). The CDR3 is 13 residues long. The V and J ends lost 6 bases and 1 base respectively, with 9 bases between them. Germline CDR1 is MNHEY and CDR2 is SVGAGI. CDR3 DNA sequence: TGTGCCAGCAGGCCCGGACAGAACACTGAAGCTTTCATT. Its translation is CASRPGQNTEAFI.

The gene calls are TRBV6-4 and TRBJ2-2; D gene unclear. Germline assignment: CDR1 MRHNA and CDR2 SNTAGT. The V end lost 3 bases, the J end lost 0 bases, and 5 bases lay between the germline ends. The CDR3 contains 14 residues. The CDR3 here is CASSELPNTGELFF. CDR3 coding DNA: TGTGCCAGCAGTGAACTCCCGAACACCGGGGAGCTGTTTTTT.

This clonotype has a count of ten or more. The J gene is TRBJ1-1, the V gene TRBV4-3; TRBD1 aligns across 7 bases. Germline CDR1 reads LGHNA; CDR2 reads YSLEER. The CDR3 consists of 14 residues. The V segment lost 4 bases and the J segment 3 bases; nucleotides outside the gene matches: 5. CDR3 in DNA: TGCGCCAGCAGCCCAGACAGGGCTTACACTGAAGCTTTCTTT. This codes for CASSPDRAYTEAFF.

Ten or more counts support this clonotype. The J gene is TRBJ1-6, the V gene TRBV28; 11 bases agree with TRBD1. Per germline, CDR1 MDHEN and CDR2 SYDVKM. This CDR3 contains 14 residues. V lost 10 bases, J lost 6 bases, and 5 bases stayed unmatched. CDR3: CAILDRGRNSPLHF. The DNA of the CDR3 is TGTGCCATATTGGACAGGGGGCGTAATTCACCCCTCCACTTT. Looking up the rest from reference TRBV28 and TRBJ1-6 gives the full variable domain: DVKVTQSSRYLVKRTGEKVFLECVQDMDHENMFWYRQDPGLGLRLIYFSYDVKMKEKGDIPEGYSVSREKKERFSLILESASTNQTSMYLCAILDRGRNSPLHFGNGTRLTVT.